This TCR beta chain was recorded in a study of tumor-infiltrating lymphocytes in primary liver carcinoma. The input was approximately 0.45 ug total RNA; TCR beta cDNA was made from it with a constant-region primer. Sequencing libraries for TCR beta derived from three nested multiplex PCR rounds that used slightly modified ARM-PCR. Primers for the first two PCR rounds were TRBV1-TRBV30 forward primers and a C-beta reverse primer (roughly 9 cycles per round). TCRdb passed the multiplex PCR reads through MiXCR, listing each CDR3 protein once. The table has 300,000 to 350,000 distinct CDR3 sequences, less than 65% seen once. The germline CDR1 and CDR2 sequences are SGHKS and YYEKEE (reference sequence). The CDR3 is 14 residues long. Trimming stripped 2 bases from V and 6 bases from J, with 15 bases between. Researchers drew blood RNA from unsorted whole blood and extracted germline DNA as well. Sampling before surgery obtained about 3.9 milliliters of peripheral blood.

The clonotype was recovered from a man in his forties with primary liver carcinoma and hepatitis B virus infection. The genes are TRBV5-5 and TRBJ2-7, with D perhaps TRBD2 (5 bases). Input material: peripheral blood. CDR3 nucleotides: TGTGCCAGCAGCTTTGAGGCGAGGGATTCCGAGCAGTACTTC. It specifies CASSFEARDSEQYF.